A selection of T cell receptor beta chains follows, all from one sample in a study of regulatory T cells in long-lasting Graves disease. TCRdb passed the multiplex PCR reads through MiXCR, listing each CDR3 protein once. Among about 530,000 distinct CDR3 sequences listed, around 16% were seen once. This sample was also put to use in a study of T cells in Graves' hyperthyroidism and ophthalmopathy.

The sample was peripheral blood mononuclear cells (PBMCs), taken at new diagnosis, from a patient treated with antithyroid drugs. Receptors originate from a woman aged 40-60 years with Graves disease. Each CDR3 is given with its conserved first and last residue. A D gene is named only where the DNA matches it firmly. Clone size, where shown, is once, few, many, or a class for clones that have expanded.

. | TRBJ1-5 | TRBV2 | many | TGTGCCAGCAGGGTGACAGACCATAGCAATCAGCCCCAGCATTTT | CASRVTDHSNQPQHF
. | TRBJ1-1 | TRBV18 | many | TGTGCCAGCTCACCCTCCCAGAGAATATCGGATGAAGCTTTCTTT | CASSPSQRISDEAFF
TRBD1 | TRBJ1-1 | TRBV6-2/TRBV6-3 | . | TGTGCCAGCAGTGATCCCCGCCAGGGGGCTACTGAAGCTTTCTTT | CASSDPRQGATEAFF
. | TRBJ1-1 | TRBV7-9 | . | TGTGCCAGCAGCTGGGGAGGTGGGGACACTGAAGCTTTCTTT | CASSWGGGDTEAFF
. | TRBJ2-1 | TRBV30 | many | TGTGCCTGGATGGTTTACAATGAGCAGTTCTTC | CAWMVYNEQFF
. | TRBJ1-1 | TRBV7-9 | . | TGTGCCAGCAGCTTCGAAACCGGGACACCTCGGGGAGCTTTCTTT | CASSFETGTPRGAFF
. | TRBJ2-1 | TRBV11-2 | many | TGTGCCAGCAGCTCCCCGTTGAACAATGAGCAGTTCTTC | CASSSPLNNEQFF
TRBD1 | TRBJ2-3 | TRBV29-1 | . | TGCAGCGACAGGGGGCCCCCCACAGATACGCAGTATTTT | CSDRGPPTDTQYF
. | TRBJ1-2 | TRBV10-2 | many | TGCGCCAGCGGGACGGGAAATAACTATGGCTACACCTTC | CASGTGNNYGYTF
. | TRBJ2-5 | TRBV20-1 | many | TGCAGTGCTAGAGTCGGCGGGGGCATGGAGACCCAGTACTTC | CSARVGGGMETQYF
. | TRBJ1-3 | TRBV12-3/TRBV12-4 | many | TGTGCCAGCAGTTTTCCTGGGGGCTCTGGAAACACCATATATTTT | CASSFPGGSGNTIYF
. | TRBJ2-1 | TRBV9 | few | TGTGCCAGCAGCGTAGAACGCAATGAGCAGTTCTTC | CASSVERNEQFF
TRBD2 | TRBJ2-1 | TRBV20-1 | few | TGCAGTGCAGTAGACCCCGGGACTAGAATAGTTGAGCAGTTCTTC | CSAVDPGTRIVEQFF
TRBD2 | TRBJ2-7 | TRBV7-9 | many | TGTGCCAGCAGCTTCCAAGGGGTGGGAGGGGACGAGCAGTACTTC | CASSFQGVGGDEQYF
TRBD1 | TRBJ1-4 | TRBV20-1 | . | TGCAGTGCAAATCTCCGGACAGGAGTTAATGAAAAACTGTTTTTT | CSANLRTGVNEKLFF
TRBD1 | TRBJ1-5 | TRBV6-1 | many | TGTGCCAGCAGTGTTTCCGGGACAGGGGATCAGCCCCAGCATTTT | CASSVSGTGDQPQHF
. | TRBJ1-1 | TRBV3-1 | . | TGTGCCAGCAGCCAAGGGGGGACATCATACACTGAAGCTTTCTTT | CASSQGGTSYTEAFF
. | TRBJ1-2 | TRBV6-2/TRBV6-3 | many | TGTGCCAGCAGTTACAGACAGGCAGCTCGGGGCTACACCTTC | CASSYRQAARGYTF
TRBD1 | TRBJ1-1 | TRBV6-1 | many | TGTGCCAGCAGGGCACGGACAGGCGGCACTGAAGCTTTCTTT | CASRARTGGTEAFF